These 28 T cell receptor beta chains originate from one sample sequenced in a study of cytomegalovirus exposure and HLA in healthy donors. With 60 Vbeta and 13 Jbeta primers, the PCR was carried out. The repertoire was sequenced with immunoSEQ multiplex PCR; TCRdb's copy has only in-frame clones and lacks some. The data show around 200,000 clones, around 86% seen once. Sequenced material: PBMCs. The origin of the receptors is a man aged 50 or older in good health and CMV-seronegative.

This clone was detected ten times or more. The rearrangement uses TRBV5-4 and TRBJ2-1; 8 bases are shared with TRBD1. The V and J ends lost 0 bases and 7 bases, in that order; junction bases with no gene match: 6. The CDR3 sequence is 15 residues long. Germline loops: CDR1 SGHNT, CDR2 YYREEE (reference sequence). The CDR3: CASSLGQGAQNEQFF. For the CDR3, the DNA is TGTGCCAGCAGCTTGGGGCAGGGGGCGCAAAATGAGCAGTTCTTC.

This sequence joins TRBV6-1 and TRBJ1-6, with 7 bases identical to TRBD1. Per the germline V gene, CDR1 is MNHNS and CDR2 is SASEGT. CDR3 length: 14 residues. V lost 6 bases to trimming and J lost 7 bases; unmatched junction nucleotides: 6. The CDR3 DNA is TGTGCCAGCAGCGCCGGGACAGCAAATTCACCCCTCCACTTT. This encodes CASSAGTANSPLHF.

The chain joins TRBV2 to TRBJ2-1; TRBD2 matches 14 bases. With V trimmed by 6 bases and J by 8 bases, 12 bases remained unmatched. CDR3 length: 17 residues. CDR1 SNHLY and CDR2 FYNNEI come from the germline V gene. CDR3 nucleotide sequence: TGTGCCAGCAGAAGGGGGGGACTAGCGGGAGTCCGAGATGAGCAGTTCTTC. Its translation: CASRRGGLAGVRDEQFF. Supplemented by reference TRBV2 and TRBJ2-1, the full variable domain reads EPEVTQTPSHQVTQMGQEVILRCVPISNHLYFYWYRQILGQKVEFLVSFYNNEISEKSEIFDDQFSVERPDGSNFTLKIRSTKLEDSAMYFCASRRGGLAGVRDEQFFGPGTRLTVL.

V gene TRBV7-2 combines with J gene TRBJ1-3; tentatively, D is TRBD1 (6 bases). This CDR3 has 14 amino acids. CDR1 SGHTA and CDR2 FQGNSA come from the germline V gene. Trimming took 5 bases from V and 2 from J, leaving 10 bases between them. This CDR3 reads CASSGNRAGNTIYF. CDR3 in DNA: TGTGCCAGCAGCGGGAACAGGGCTGGAAACACCATATATTTT.

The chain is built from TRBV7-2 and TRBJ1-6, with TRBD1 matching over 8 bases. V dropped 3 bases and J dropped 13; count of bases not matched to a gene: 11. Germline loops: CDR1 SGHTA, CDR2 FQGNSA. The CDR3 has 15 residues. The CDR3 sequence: CASSLDDRGASPLHF. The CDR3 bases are TGTGCCAGCAGCTTGGATGACAGGGGCGCGAGTCCCCTCCACTTT.

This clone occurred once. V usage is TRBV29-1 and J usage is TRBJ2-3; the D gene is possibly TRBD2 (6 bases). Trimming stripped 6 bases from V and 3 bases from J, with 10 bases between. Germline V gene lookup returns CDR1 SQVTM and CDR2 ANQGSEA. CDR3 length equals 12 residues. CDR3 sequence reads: CSVTRETDTQYF. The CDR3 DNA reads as TGCAGCGTGACCCGGGAGACAGATACGCAGTATTTT.

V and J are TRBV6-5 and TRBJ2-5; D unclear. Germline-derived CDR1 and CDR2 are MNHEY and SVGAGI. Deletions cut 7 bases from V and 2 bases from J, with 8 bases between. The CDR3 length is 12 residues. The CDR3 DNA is TGTGCCAGCAAGACAACTCAAGAGACCCAGTACTTC. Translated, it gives CASKTTQETQYF.

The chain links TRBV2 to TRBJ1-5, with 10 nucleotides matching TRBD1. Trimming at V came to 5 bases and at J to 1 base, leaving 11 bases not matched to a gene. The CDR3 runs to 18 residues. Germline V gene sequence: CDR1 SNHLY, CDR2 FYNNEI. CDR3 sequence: CASSKRGTGAGSNQPQHF. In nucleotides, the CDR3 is TGTGCCAGCAGTAAAAGAGGGACAGGGGCTGGGAGCAATCAGCCCCAGCATTTT.

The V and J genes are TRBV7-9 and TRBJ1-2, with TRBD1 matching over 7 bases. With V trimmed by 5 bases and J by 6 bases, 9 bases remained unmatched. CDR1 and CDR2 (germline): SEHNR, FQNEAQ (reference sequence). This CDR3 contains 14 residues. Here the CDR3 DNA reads TGTGCCAGCAGCAGACTCCGGGACAGCGATGGCTACACCTTC. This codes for CASSRLRDSDGYTF.

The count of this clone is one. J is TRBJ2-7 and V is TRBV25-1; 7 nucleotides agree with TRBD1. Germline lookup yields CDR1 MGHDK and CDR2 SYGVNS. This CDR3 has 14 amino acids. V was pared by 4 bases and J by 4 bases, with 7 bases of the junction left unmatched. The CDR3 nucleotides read TGTGCCAGCAGTGGGAGACAGGGTCGGTACGAGCAGTACTTC. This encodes CASSGRQGRYEQYF.

The CDR3 sequence: CASSGGQLAKNIQYF. The CDR3, as DNA: TGTGCCAGCAGTGGAGGACAGCTAGCCAAAAACATTCAGTACTTC. V and J are TRBV2 and TRBJ2-4; a weak D match, TRBD1 (6 bases). The CDR3 has 15 residues. CDR1 and CDR2 (germline): SNHLY, FYNNEI. Trimming removed 4 bases from V and 0 bases from J, with 10 bases in between.

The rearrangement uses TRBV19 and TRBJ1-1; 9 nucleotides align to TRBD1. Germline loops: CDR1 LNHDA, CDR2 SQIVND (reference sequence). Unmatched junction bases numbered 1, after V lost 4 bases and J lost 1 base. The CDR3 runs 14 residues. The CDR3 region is CASSRDRANTEAFF. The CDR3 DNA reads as TGTGCCAGTAGTAGGGACAGGGCGAACACTGAAGCTTTCTTT.

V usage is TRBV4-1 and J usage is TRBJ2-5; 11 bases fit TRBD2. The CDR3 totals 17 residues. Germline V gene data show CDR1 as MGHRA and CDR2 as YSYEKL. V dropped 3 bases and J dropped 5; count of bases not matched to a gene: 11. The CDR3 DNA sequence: TGCGCCAGCAGCCAGCAGGGGAGACTAGCGGGAATGGAGACCCAGTACTTC. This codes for CASSQQGRLAGMETQYF.

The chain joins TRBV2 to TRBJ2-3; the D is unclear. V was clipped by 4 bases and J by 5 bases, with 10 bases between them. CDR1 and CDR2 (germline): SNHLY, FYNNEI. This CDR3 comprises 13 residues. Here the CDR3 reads CASSVVPGDTQYF. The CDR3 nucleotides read TGTGCCAGCAGTGTCGTCCCAGGAGATACGCAGTATTTT.

DNA of the CDR3: TGTGCCAGCAGTATGAGATCGGGCGGGAGGGCCAATTACGAGCAGTACTTC. Translation gives CASSMRSGGRANYEQYF. V usage is TRBV27 and J usage is TRBJ2-7; TRBD2 matches at 9 bases. The V gene end was trimmed by 5 bases and the J gene end by 4 bases; junction bases not matched to a gene: 15. The germline V gene has CDR1 MNHEY and CDR2 SMNVEV (reference sequence). This CDR3 comprises 17 residues.

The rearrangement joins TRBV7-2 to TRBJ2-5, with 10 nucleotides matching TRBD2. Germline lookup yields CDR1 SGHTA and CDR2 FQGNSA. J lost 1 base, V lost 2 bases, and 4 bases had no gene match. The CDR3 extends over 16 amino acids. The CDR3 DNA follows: TGTGCCAGCAGCTTAATTGGACTAGCGGCCCAAGAGACCCAGTACTTC. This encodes CASSLIGLAAQETQYF.

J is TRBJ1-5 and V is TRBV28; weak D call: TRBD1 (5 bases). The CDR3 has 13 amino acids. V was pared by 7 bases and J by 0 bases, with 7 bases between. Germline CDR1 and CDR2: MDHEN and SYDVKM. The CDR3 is CASTGGSNQPQHF. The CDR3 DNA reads TGTGCCAGCACGGGGGGTAGCAATCAGCCCCAGCATTTT.

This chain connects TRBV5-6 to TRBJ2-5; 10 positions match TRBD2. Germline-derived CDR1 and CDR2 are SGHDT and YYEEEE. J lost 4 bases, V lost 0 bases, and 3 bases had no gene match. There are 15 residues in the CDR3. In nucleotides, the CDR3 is TGTGCCAGCAGCTTGGTCGCTAGCGGGGGAGAGACCCAGTACTTC. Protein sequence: CASSLVASGGETQYF.

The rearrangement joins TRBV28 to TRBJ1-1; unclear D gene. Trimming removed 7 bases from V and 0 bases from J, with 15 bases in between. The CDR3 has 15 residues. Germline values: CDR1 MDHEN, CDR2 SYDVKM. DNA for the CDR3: TGTGCCAGCACCCGGGGAGGGTCCATGAACACTGAAGCTTTCTTT. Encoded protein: CASTRGGSMNTEAFF.

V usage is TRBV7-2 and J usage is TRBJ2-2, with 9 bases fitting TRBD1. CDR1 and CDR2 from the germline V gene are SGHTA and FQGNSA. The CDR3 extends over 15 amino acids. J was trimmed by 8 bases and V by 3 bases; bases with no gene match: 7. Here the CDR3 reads CASSFTGQGTGELFF. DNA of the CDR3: TGTGCCAGCAGCTTTACCGGACAGGGGACGGGGGAGCTGTTTTTT.

The CDR3 DNA is TGTGCCAGCAGACCCGGACTAGCGGGGGCTGGAGATACGCAGTATTTT. The encoded protein is CASRPGLAGAGDTQYF. The chain carries TRBV7-2 and TRBJ2-3, with 13 bases fitting TRBD2. J gave up 5 bases and V 6 bases, and 8 bases lay outside the gene matches. The CDR3 runs to 16 residues. Germline V gives CDR1 SGHTA, CDR2 FQGNSA.

This chain's CDR3 is CASSRGRQDSGANVLTF. CDR3 bases: TGTGCCAGTAGTAGGGGAAGACAGGACTCTGGGGCCAACGTCCTGACTTTC. The chain couples TRBV19 to TRBJ2-6, with D perhaps matching TRBD1 (6 bases). Trimming shortened V by 4 bases and J by 0 bases, and 13 bases separated the two germline ends. In germline, CDR1 is LNHDA, CDR2 SQIVND (reference sequence). The CDR3 runs 17 residues.

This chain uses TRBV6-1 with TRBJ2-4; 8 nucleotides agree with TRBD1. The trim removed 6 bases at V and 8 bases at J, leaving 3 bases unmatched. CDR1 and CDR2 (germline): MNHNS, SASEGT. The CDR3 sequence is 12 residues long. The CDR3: CASRETGDIQYF. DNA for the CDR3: TGTGCCAGCAGAGAGACAGGGGACATTCAGTACTTC.

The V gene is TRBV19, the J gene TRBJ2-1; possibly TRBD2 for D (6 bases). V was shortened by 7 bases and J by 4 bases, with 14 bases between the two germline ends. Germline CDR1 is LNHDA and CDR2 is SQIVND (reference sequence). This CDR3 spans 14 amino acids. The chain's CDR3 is CASTGWAGYNEQFF. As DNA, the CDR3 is TGTGCCAGTACAGGCTGGGCGGGATACAATGAGCAGTTCTTC.

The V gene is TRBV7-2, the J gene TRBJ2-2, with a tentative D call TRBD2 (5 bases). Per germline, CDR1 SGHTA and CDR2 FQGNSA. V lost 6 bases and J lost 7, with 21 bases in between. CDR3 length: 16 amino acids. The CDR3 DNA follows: TGTGCCAGCAGTTTAACTCCGGACTCGGGGTTCGGGGAGCTGTTTTTT. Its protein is CASSLTPDSGFGELFF.

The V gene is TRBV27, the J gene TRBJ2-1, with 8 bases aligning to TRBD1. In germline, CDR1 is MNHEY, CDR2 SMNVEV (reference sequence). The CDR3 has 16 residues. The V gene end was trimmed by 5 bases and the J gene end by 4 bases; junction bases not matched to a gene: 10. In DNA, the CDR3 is TGTGCCAGCAGTACCACCGGGACAGGACTATACAATGAGCAGTTCTTC. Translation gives CASSTTGTGLYNEQFF.

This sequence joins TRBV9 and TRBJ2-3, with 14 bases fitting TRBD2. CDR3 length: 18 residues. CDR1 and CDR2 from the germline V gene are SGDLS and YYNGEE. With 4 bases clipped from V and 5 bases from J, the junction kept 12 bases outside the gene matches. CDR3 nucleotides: TGTGCCAGCAGCCCAACCCCCCGACTAGCGGGAGGGAAAGATACGCAGTATTTT. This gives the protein CASSPTPRLAGGKDTQYF.

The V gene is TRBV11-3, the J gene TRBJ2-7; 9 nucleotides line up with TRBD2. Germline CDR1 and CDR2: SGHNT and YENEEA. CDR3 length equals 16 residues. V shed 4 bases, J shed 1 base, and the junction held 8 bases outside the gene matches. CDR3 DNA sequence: TGTGCCAGCAGCTATTCGGGGAGCGGGAGGTCCTACGAGCAGTACTTC. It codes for CASSYSGSGRSYEQYF.